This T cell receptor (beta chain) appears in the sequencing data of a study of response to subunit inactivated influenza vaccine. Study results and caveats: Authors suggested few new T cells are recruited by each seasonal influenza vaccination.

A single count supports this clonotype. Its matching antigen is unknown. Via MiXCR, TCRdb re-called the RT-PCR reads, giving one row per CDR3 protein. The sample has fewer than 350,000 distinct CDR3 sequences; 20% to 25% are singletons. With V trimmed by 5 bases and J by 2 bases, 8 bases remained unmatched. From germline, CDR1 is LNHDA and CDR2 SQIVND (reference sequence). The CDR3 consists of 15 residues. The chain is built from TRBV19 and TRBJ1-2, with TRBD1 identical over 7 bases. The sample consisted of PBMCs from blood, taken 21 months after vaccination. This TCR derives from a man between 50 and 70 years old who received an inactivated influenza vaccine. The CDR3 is CASSVGTDLNYGYTF. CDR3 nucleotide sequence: TGTGCCAGTAGTGTCGGGACAGACCTCAACTATGGCTACACCTTC. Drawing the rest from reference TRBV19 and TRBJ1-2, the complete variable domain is DGGITQSPKYLFRKEGQNVTLSCEQNLNHDAMYWYRQDPGQGLRLIYYSQIVNDFQKGDIAEGYSVSREKKESFPLTVTSAQKNPTAFYLCASSVGTDLNYGYTFGSGTRLTVV.